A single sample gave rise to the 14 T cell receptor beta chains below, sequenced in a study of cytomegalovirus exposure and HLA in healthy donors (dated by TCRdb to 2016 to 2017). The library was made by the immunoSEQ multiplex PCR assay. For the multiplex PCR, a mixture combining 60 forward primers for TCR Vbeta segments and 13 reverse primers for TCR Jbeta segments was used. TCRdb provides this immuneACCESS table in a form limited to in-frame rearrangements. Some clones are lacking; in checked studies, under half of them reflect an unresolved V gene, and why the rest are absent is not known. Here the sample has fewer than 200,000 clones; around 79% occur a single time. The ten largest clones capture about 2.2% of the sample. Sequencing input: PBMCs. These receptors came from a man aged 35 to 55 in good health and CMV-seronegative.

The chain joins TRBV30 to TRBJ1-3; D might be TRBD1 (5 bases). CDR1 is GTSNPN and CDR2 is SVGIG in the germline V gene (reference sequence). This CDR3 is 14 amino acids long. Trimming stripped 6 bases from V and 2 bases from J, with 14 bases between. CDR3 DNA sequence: TGTGCCTGTTATTCAGGGCTCCCTGGAAACACCATATATTTT. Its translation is CACYSGLPGNTIYF.

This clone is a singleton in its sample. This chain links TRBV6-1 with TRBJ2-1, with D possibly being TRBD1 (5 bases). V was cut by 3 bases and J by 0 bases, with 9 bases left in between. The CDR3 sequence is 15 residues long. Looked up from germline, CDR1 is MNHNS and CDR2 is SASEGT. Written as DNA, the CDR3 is TGTGCCAGCAGTGACATGGGGCCCTCCTACAATGAGCAGTTCTTC. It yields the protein CASSDMGPSYNEQFF.

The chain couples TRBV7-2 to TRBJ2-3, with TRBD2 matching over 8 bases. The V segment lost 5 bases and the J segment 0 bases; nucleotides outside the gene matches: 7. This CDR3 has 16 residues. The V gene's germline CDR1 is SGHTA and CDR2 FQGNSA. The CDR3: CASSGRVAGSTDTQYF. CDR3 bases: TGTGCCAGCAGCGGCCGGGTAGCGGGAAGCACAGATACGCAGTATTTT. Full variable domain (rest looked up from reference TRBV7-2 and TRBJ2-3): GAGVSQSPSNKVTEKGKDVELRCDPISGHTALYWYRQSLGQGLEFLIYFQGNSAPDKSGLPSDRFSAERTGGSVSTLTIQRTQQEDSAVYLCASSGRVAGSTDTQYFGPGTRLTVL.

Written as DNA, the CDR3 is TGTGCCAGCAGTGATTGGGCCACCACAGATACGCAGTATTTT. Its protein is CASSDWATTDTQYF. The chain uses TRBV6-1 and TRBJ2-3; unclear D gene. The germline V gene encodes CDR1 MNHNS and CDR2 SASEGT. The CDR3 length is 14 residues. V lost 3 bases, J lost 2 bases, and 9 bases lay in between.

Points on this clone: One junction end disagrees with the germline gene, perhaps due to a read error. The CDR3 region has the DNA TGTGCTAGCAGCCCGAGCGGGACAGGGGGCGCGGAGACCCAGTACTTC. Residues: CASSPSGTGGAETQYF. The chain links TRBV7-7 to TRBJ2-5; 12 positions match TRBD1. The CDR3 is made up of 16 amino acids. Germline V gene sequence: CDR1 SSHAT, CDR2 FNYEAQ (reference sequence).

CDR3 bases: TGTGCCAGCAGGCCCGGAGGCGGAGATACCGGGGAGCTGTTTTTT. It yields the protein CASRPGGGDTGELFF. The genes are TRBV7-2 and TRBJ2-2; possible D gene TRBD2, 5 bases. The CDR3 loop spans 15 amino acids. Trimming shortened V by 6 bases and J by 5 bases, and 16 bases separated the two germline ends. CDR1 is SGHTA, CDR2 FQGNSA, per germline.

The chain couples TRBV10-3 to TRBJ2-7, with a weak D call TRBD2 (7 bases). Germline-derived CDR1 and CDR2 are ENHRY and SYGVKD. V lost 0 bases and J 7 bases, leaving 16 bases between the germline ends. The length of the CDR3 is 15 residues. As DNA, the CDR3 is TGTGCCATCAGTGAGTCTGTGGGGGCCGGGGGGGAGCAGTACTTC. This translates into CAISESVGAGGEQYF.

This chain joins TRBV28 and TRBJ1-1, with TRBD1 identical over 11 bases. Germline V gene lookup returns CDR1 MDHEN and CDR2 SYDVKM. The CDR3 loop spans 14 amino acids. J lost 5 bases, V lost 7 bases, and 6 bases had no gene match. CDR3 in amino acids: CASISDRGLTEAFF. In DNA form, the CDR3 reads TGTGCCAGCATTTCGGACAGGGGGCTTACTGAAGCTTTCTTT. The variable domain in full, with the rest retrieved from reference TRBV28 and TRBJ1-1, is DVKVTQSSRYLVKRTGEKVFLECVQDMDHENMFWYRQDPGLGLRLIYFSYDVKMKEKGDIPEGYSVSREKKERFSLILESASTNQTSMYLCASISDRGLTEAFFGQGTRLTVV.

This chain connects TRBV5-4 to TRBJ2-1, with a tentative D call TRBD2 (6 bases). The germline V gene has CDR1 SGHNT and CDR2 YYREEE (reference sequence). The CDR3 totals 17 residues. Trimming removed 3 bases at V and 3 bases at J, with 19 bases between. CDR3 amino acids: CASSSSAGRGIYNEQFF. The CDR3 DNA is TGTGCCAGCAGCTCGTCAGCCGGGAGAGGGATCTACAATGAGCAGTTCTTC.

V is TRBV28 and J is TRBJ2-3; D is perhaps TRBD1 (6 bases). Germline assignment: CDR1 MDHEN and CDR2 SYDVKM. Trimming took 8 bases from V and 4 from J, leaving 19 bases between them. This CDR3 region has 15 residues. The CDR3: CASPPQQGRPDTQYF. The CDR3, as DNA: TGTGCCAGCCCGCCCCAGCAGGGGCGCCCAGATACGCAGTATTTT. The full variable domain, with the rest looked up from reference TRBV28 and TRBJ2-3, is DVKVTQSSRYLVKRTGEKVFLECVQDMDHENMFWYRQDPGLGLRLIYFSYDVKMKEKGDIPEGYSVSREKKERFSLILESASTNQTSMYLCASPPQQGRPDTQYFGPGTRLTVL.

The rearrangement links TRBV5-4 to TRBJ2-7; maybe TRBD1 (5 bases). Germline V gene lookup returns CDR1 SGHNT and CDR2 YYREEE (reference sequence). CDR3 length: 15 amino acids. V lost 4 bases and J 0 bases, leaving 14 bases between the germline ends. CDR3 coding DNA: TGTGCCAGCAGCCCCCGGGCAGGGTACTCCTACGAGCAGTACTTC. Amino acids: CASSPRAGYSYEQYF.

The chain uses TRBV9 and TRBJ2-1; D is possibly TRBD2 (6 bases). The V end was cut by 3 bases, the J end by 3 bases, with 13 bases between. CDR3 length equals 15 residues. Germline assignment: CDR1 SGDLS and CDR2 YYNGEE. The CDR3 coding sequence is TGTGCCAGCAGCGGGGGTCGAGCGGGCTACAATGAGCAGTTCTTC. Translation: CASSGGRAGYNEQFF.

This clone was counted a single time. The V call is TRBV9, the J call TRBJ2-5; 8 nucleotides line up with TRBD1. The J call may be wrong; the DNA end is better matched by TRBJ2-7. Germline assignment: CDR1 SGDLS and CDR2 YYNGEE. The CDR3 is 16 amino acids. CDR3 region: CASSGGDRGRVDEQYF. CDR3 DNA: TGTGCCAGCAGCGGCGGAGACAGGGGAAGGGTCGACGAGCAGTACTTC.

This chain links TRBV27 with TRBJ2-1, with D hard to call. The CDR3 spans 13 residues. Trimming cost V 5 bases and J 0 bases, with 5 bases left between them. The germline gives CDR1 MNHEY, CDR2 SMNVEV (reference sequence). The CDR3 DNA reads TGTGCCAGCAGTAGGAGCTCCTACAATGAGCAGTTCTTC. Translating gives CASSRSSYNEQFF.